Below, 15 T cell receptor beta chains from the same sample are listed, as sequenced in a study of blood T cell repertoires in COVID-19. This table comes from immunoSEQ multiplex PCR, and its TCRdb copy is limited to in-frame clones, with some not included. Among 210,000 or so clones, around 80% were seen once, and the ten largest hold roughly 2.9%. The sequenced sample was peripheral blood. These receptors originate from a man in his fifties with active or convalescent COVID-19.

The chain joins TRBV6-2 or TRBV6-3 to TRBJ2-1; D perhaps matches TRBD2 (6 bases). The CDR3 length is 17 residues. Germline loops: CDR1 MNHEY, CDR2 SVGEGT. Trimming removed 0 bases from V and 12 bases from J, with 24 bases in between. CDR3 in DNA: TGTGCCAGCAGTTACTCGGGCGGGCAGCGACTCAAGGAGGGGCAGTTCTTC. Translation gives CASSYSGGQRLKEGQFF.

The chain has TRBV19 and TRBJ1-5; perhaps TRBD1 as D (6 bases). The CDR3 is 14 residues long. Deletions cut 5 bases from V and 5 bases from J, with 13 bases between. Per the germline V gene, CDR1 is LNHDA and CDR2 is SQIVND (reference sequence). The CDR3 coding sequence is TGTGCCAGTAGTGTACCTCAGGGGCATCAGCCCCAGCATTTT. Its translation: CASSVPQGHQPQHF. Variable domain in full (rest from reference TRBV19 and TRBJ1-5): DGGITQSPKYLFRKEGQNVTLSCEQNLNHDAMYWYRQDPGQGLRLIYYSQIVNDFQKGDIAEGYSVSREKKESFPLTVTSAQKNPTAFYLCASSVPQGHQPQHFGDGTRLSIL.

The chain couples TRBV27 to TRBJ2-1; possible D gene TRBD2, 6 bases. The CDR3 loop spans 14 amino acids. The germline V and J ends were trimmed by 3 bases and 5 bases, with 11 bases remaining between them. From germline, CDR1 is MNHEY and CDR2 SMNVEV (reference sequence). CDR3 DNA sequence: TGTGCCAGCAGTTTCCAGGGACTGAACAATGAGCAGTTCTTC. Protein product: CASSFQGLNNEQFF.

The J gene is TRBJ2-1, the V gene TRBV7-8, with a weak D call TRBD2 (6 bases). Germline V lookup: CDR1 SGHVS, CDR2 FQNEAQ. The CDR3 has 14 residues. Trimming left V 1 base short and J 14 bases short, with 18 bases between. The CDR3 DNA sequence: TGTGCCAGCAGCTTAGTGGTAGGGCGGGAAAGGAAGTTCTTC. As protein: CASSLVVGRERKFF.

The chain employs TRBV19 and TRBJ2-2; D perhaps matches TRBD1 (6 bases). Germline V lookup: CDR1 LNHDA, CDR2 SQIVND (reference sequence). The CDR3 runs to 14 residues. V was clipped by 2 bases and J by 6 bases, with 10 bases between them. In nucleotides, the CDR3 is TGTGCCAGTAGTATACTACAGGGTCCCGGGGAGCTGTTTTTT. As protein: CASSILQGPGELFF.

V usage is TRBV29-1 and J usage is TRBJ2-7, with D possibly being TRBD2 (6 bases). The CDR3 is 14 amino acids. CDR1 is SQVTM and CDR2 is ANQGSEA in the germline V gene. V was shortened by 7 bases and J by 3 bases, with 19 bases between the two germline ends. In nucleotides, the CDR3 is TGCAGCGCCAAACTTTTGGCGGGAAACTACGAGCAGTACTTC. Protein: CSAKLLAGNYEQYF.

The sample holds a few counts of this clone. V gene TRBV2 combines with J gene TRBJ1-4, with D maybe TRBD1 (5 bases). The V and J ends lost 8 bases and 0 bases respectively, with 13 bases between them. CDR1 is SNHLY, CDR2 FYNNEI, per germline. The CDR3 loop spans 15 amino acids. CDR3 residues: CASAGEVSTNEKLFF. The CDR3 bases are TGTGCCAGCGCGGGGGAGGTATCAACTAATGAAAAACTGTTTTTT.

This clone came up a few times. The chain combines TRBV2 with TRBJ1-6; D unresolved. The length of the CDR3 is 14 residues. From germline, CDR1 is SNHLY and CDR2 FYNNEI. The V gene lost 11 bases and the J gene lost 5 bases, with 16 bases spanning the gap. The CDR3 nucleotides are TGTGCCGGATCAAGCGGTCGTAATAATTCACCCCTCCACTTT. Residues: CAGSSGRNNSPLHF.

The chain uses TRBV7-9 and TRBJ1-1; possibly TRBD1 for D (5 bases). CDR3 length equals 13 residues. Per the germline V gene, CDR1 is SEHNR and CDR2 is FQNEAQ (reference sequence). Trimming stripped 6 bases from V and 1 base from J, with 9 bases between. The CDR3 loop reads CASSSQGNTEAFF. The CDR3 DNA follows: TGTGCCAGCAGTTCCCAGGGGAACACTGAAGCTTTCTTT.

The V gene is TRBV24-1, the J gene TRBJ1-2; D not certain. The germline V gene encodes CDR1 KGHDR and CDR2 SFDVKD. This CDR3 contains 13 residues. The germline V and J ends were trimmed by 5 bases and 6 bases, with 12 bases remaining between them. CDR3 in amino acids: CATSGLPLDGYTF. The CDR3, as DNA: TGTGCCACCAGTGGACTCCCCCTGGATGGCTACACCTTC.

In the case of this clone: The sample carries other DNA sequences with the same CDR3. This chain links TRBV18 with TRBJ1-5, with D perhaps TRBD1 (5 bases). This CDR3 spans 14 amino acids. The ends were cut back, 2 bases at V and 2 bases at J, with 7 bases in the middle. Germline CDR1 KGHSH, CDR2 LQKENI. This chain's CDR3 is CASSPRGGNQPQHF. The CDR3 DNA sequence: TGTGCCAGCTCACCAAGGGGCGGCAATCAGCCCCAGCATTTT.

The gene calls are TRBV6-5 and TRBJ2-5; 11 bases are a match to TRBD2. CDR1 and CDR2 from the germline V gene are MNHEY and SVGAGI. The CDR3 consists of 14 residues. V gave up 7 bases and J gave up 4 bases; unmatched junction bases: 5. CDR3 DNA sequence: TGTGCCAGCAAGCTAGCGGGAGGAGGAGAGACCCAGTACTTC. The encoded protein is CASKLAGGGETQYF.

This rearrangement joins TRBV7-2 to TRBJ2-7; TRBD1 matches 8 bases. CDR3 length: 15 amino acids. Germline assignment: CDR1 SGHTA and CDR2 FQGNSA. The V segment lost 3 bases and the J segment 9 bases; nucleotides outside the gene matches: 13. CDR3 sequence: CASSLSPGQVSGQYF. CDR3 DNA: TGTGCCAGCAGCTTGTCACCGGGACAGGTCTCCGGGCAGTACTTC. Complete variable domain (other parts from reference TRBV7-2 and TRBJ2-7): GAGVSQSPSNKVTEKGKDVELRCDPISGHTALYWYRQSLGQGLEFLIYFQGNSAPDKSGLPSDRFSAERTGGSVSTLTIQRTQQEDSAVYLCASSLSPGQVSGQYFGPGTRLTVT.

The chain joins TRBV11-2 to TRBJ2-4; TRBD2 is a possible D gene (7 bases). The V and J ends lost 1 base and 4 bases respectively, with 14 bases between them. The CDR3 loop spans 16 amino acids. Germline assignment: CDR1 SGHAT and CDR2 FQNNGV. This CDR3 reads CASSLVEGGAKNIQYF. CDR3 nucleotides: TGTGCCAGCAGCTTAGTAGAGGGGGGGGCGAAAAACATTCAGTACTTC.

V usage is TRBV11-2 and J usage is TRBJ2-7; perhaps TRBD1 as D (5 bases). This CDR3 has 20 amino acids. V gave up 0 bases and J gave up 2 bases, with 26 bases separating them. CDR1 is SGHAT, CDR2 FQNNGV, per germline. The CDR3, as DNA: TGTGCCAGCAGCTTAGAACATGGGGCGCTCTTGGGGCCAACAACCTACGAGCAGTACTTC. It encodes CASSLEHGALLGPTTYEQYF. The whole variable domain, filled in from reference TRBV11-2 and TRBJ2-7, reads EAGVAQSPRYKIIEKRQSVAFWCNPISGHATLYWYQQILGQGPKLLIQFQNNGVVDDSQLPKDRFSAERLKGVDSTLKIQPAKLEDSAVYLCASSLEHGALLGPTTYEQYFGPGTRLTVT.